This T cell receptor (beta chain) was captured by sequencing in a study of regulatory T cells in long-lasting Graves disease. Arm-PCR of CDR3 regions with iRepertoire HTBI primers generated TCR beta libraries. A single record per CDR3 protein comes from TCRdb applying MiXCR to the multiplex PCR reads. The profile shows a few hundred thousand distinct CDR3 sequences, 20% to 25% of them singletons. Germline V CDR1 and CDR2: SGHTA, FQGNSA. CDR3 length: 16 residues. Trimming shortened V by 3 bases and J by 2 bases, and 16 bases separated the two germline ends. This clonotype has ten or more counts. Time point: persistent/refractory GD, antithyroid drugs over 5 years with positive TRAb. From PBMCs, RNA was extracted and then used to make the TCR library.

The chain employs TRBV7-2 and TRBJ2-5; either TRBD1 or TRBD2 may fit D (5 bases each). The material sequenced was peripheral blood mononuclear cells (PBMCs), taken when the disease was refractory, from a patient treated with antithyroid drugs. This TCR was sampled from a woman aged 40 to 50 with Graves disease. CDR3 nucleotides: TGTGCCAGCAGCTTTTATCAGGGACGCTTACAAGAGACCCAGTACTTC. Its protein product is CASSFYQGRLQETQYF.